This T cell receptor beta chain was found in a study of CDR3 diversity in severe acne. From the PCR reads, TCRdb called clonotypes with MiXCR, one entry per CDR3 protein. The sample yields tens of thousands of distinct CDR3 sequences, around 49% seen once. V was pared by 5 bases and J by 0 bases, with 3 bases of the junction left unmatched. CDR1 and CDR2 from the germline V gene are DFQATT and SNEGSKA (reference sequence). The length of the CDR3 is 15 residues. The receptor was isolated from a male donor in good health, without acne. This rearrangement joins TRBV20-1 to TRBJ2-7; TRBD2 agrees at 14 bases. The sequenced sample was blood. The CDR3 sequence is CSAGLAGGPSYEQYF. The CDR3 DNA sequence: TGCAGTGCTGGACTAGCGGGGGGACCCTCCTACGAGCAGTACTTC.